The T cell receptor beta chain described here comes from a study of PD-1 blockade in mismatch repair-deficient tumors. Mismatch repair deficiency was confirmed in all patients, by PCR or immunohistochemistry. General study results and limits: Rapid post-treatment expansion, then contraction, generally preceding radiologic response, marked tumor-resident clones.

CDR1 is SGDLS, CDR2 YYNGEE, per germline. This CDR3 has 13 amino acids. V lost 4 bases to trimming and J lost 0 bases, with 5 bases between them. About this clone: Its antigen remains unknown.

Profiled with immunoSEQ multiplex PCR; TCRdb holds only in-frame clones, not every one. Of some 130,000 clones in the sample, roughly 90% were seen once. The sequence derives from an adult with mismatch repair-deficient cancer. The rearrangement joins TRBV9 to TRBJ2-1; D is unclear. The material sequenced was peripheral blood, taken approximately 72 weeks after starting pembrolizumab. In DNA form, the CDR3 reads TGTGCCAGCAGCCCGGGCTCCTACAATGAGCAGTTCTTC. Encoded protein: CASSPGSYNEQFF.